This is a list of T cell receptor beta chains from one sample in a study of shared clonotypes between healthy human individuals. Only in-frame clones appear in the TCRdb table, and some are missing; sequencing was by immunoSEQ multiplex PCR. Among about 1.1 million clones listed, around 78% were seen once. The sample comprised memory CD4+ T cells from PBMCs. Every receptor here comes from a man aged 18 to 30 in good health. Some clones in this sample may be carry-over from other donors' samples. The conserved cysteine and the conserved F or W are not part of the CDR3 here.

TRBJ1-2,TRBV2,ASSALTGDYGYT
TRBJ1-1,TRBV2,ATAFDTEAF
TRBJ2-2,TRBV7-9,ASSKDPGQGRNGELF
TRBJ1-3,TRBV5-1,ASSPAGDRGNTIY
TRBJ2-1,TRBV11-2,ASSRGLSHNEQF
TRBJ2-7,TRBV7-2,ASSLDPYEQY
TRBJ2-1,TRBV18,ASSTGQIPYNEQF
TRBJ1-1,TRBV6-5,ASSEGSAF
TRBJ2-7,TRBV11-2,ASSRIDRGIADEQY
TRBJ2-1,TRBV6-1,ASRLADSYNEQF
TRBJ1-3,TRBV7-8,ASSLGTGSSGNTIY
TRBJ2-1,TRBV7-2,ASSPRGPLADNEQF
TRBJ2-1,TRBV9,ASSVLADSYNEQF